This is a list of T cell receptor beta chains from one sample in a study of radiation and T cells in renal cell carcinoma. Sequenced by immunoSEQ multiplex PCR; TCRdb stores in-frame clones only, minus some. The sample has roughly 120,000 clones, about four fifths seen once. Sequences were derived from blood, sampled from a patient whose treatment included radiotherapy and nephrectomy. All receptors come from an older woman with renal cell carcinoma. The CDR3 runs from the conserved cysteine through the conserved F or W. The D gene is left open where the match is weak. Clone size is not always given. Where it is, it says once, few, many or a class for expanded clones.

clone_size	v_call	d_call	j_call	cdr3_aa	cdr3_nt
once	TRBV5-5	-	TRBJ2-5	CASSWAGQPKETQYF	TGTGCCAGCAGCTGGGCGGGACAGCCTAAAGAGACCCAGTACTTC
-	TRBV19	-	TRBJ1-6	CASSIGRRGDSPLHF	TGTGCCAGTAGTATAGGTCGCAGGGGAGATTCACCCCTCCACTTT
-	TRBV9	TRBD2	TRBJ2-3	CASSGTSGGLSDTQYF	TGTGCCAGCAGCGGTACTAGCGGGGGGTTATCAGATACGCAGTATTTT
-	TRBV6-4	TRBD1	TRBJ2-7	CASSATGNTYEQYF	TGTGCCAGCAGTGCGACAGGGAATACCTACGAGCAGTACTTC
once	TRBV27	TRBD2	TRBJ2-1	CASTRLLAGGNEQFF	TGTGCCAGCACACGCCTCCTAGCGGGGGGTAATGAGCAGTTCTTC
-	TRBV6-5	-	TRBJ2-1	CASNLPTNEQFF	TGTGCCAGCAACCTACCCACAAATGAGCAGTTCTTC
-	TRBV4-3	TRBD2	TRBJ2-2	CASSPGTSGRENTGELFF	TGCGCCAGCAGCCCGGGGACTAGCGGGAGGGAGAACACCGGGGAGCTGTTTTTT
-	TRBV11-2	-	TRBJ2-1	CASSLDSDSYNEQFF	TGTGCCAGCAGCTTAGACTCCGACTCCTACAATGAGCAGTTCTTC
few	TRBV27	TRBD2	TRBJ2-3	CASSLFAGGRTDTQYF	TGTGCCAGCAGTTTATTCGCCGGGGGGAGGACAGATACGCAGTATTTT
-	TRBV6-6	TRBD1	TRBJ2-3	CASSQDRPSTDTQYF	TGTGCCAGCAGTCAGGACAGGCCTAGCACAGATACGCAGTATTTT
-	TRBV7-9	-	TRBJ2-6	CASSSAQGLYVLTF	TGTGCCAGCAGCTCGGCGCAGGGCCTCTACGTCCTGACTTTC
-	TRBV28	-	TRBJ2-7	CASRGGAVSGEQYF	TGTGCCAGCAGAGGGGGGGCCGTCTCTGGCGAGCAGTACTTC
few	TRBV28	-	TRBJ1-1	CASSTTATEAFF	TGTGCCAGCAGTACAACGGCGACTGAAGCTTTCTTT
-	TRBV4-1	-	TRBJ2-1	CASSLSQRSNEQFF	TGCGCCAGCAGCCTATCACAGCGATCCAATGAGCAGTTCTTC
-	TRBV4-2	-	TRBJ1-2	CASSQGGSDGYTF	TGTGCCAGCAGCCAAGGTGGAAGCGATGGCTACACCTTC
once	TRBV30	TRBD1	TRBJ2-7	CAWASDRGYTYEQYF	TGTGCCTGGGCCTCGGACAGGGGTTATACCTACGAGCAGTACTTC
few	TRBV2	-	TRBJ1-1	CASSELGGRNTEAFF	TGTGCCAGCAGTGAATTGGGGGGGCGGAACACTGAAGCTTTCTTT